One T cell receptor (beta chain) is described in this entry. The target antigen is unknown. The sample has other DNA sequences that encode this CDR3 too. Investigators divided CD4+ cells into CD45RA+ naive and CD45RA-negative memory subsets. This CDR3 is built from 13 residues. V dropped 6 bases and J dropped 3 bases, with 12 bases sitting between them. Germline V CDR1 and CDR2: KGHSH, LQKENI. This sample is drawn from a study of shared clonotypes between healthy human individuals. The wider study: The study used three CD4 naive, three CD4 memory, two CD8 naive and one CD8 memory plate per donor.

Clones were read by immunoSEQ multiplex PCR, and TCRdb kept only the in-frame ones, dropping some. The table lists about 2.3 million clones, roughly 92% of them singletons. Overall study findings and caveats: It was only blood that was sampled, and tissue repertoires likely differ.

The sample consisted of naive CD4+ T cells from PBMCs. Subset in this sample: CD45RA+ positively selected. This chain joins TRBV18 and TRBJ2-7; D possibly corresponds to TRBD1 (6 bases). The source is a man in his late teens or twenties in good health. Some clones in this sample may be carry-over from other donors' samples. In DNA, the CDR3 is TGTGCCAGCTCGCTTCCACAGGGCTACGAGCAGTACTTC. Its protein product is CASSLPQGYEQYF.